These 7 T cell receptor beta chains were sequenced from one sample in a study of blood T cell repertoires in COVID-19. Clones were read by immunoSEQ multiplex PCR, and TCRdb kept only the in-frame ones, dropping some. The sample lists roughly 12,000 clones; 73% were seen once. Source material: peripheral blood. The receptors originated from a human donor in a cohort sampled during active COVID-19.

The CDR3 reads CASSQDLTWAQSTGSGANVLTF. As DNA, the CDR3 is TGTGCCAGCAGCCAAGACTTAACATGGGCGCAATCCACTGGCTCTGGGGCCAACGTCCTGACTTTC. This chain uses TRBV3-1 (or the pseudogene TRBV3-2) with TRBJ2-6; no definite D call. This CDR3 contains 22 residues. CDR1 is LGHDT and CDR2 is YNNKEL in the germline V gene (reference sequence). V gave up 0 bases and J gave up 0 bases, with 24 bases separating them.

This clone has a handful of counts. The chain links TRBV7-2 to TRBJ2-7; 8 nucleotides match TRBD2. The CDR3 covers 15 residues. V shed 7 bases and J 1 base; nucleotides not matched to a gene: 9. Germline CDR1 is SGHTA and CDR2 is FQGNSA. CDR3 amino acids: CASTSGRGGSYEQYF. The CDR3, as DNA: TGTGCCAGCACCTCAGGACGGGGGGGTTCCTACGAGCAGTACTTC.

The chain's CDR3 is CASSVAPQGAREQYF. The CDR3 coding sequence is TGTGCCAGCAGCGTCGCCCCCCAGGGGGCGCGGGAGCAGTACTTC. V usage is TRBV9 and J usage is TRBJ2-7; 8 bases line up with TRBD1. This CDR3 is built from 15 residues. With V trimmed by 2 bases and J by 7 bases, 11 bases remained unmatched. The germline gives CDR1 SGDLS, CDR2 YYNGEE.

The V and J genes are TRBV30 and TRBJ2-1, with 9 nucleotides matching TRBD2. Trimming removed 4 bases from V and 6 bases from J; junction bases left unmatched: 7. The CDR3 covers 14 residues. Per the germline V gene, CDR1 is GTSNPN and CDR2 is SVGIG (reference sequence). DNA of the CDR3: TGTGCCTGGAACTGGGCGGGAGGGCCCAATGAGCAGTTCTTC. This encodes CAWNWAGGPNEQFF.

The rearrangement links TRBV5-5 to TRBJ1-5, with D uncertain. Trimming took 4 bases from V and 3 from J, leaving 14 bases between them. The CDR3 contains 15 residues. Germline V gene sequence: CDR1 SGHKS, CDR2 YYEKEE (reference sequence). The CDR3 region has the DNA TGTGCCAGCAGCGGAGGGCGTACGAACAATCAGCCCCAGCATTTT. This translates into CASSGGRTNNQPQHF.

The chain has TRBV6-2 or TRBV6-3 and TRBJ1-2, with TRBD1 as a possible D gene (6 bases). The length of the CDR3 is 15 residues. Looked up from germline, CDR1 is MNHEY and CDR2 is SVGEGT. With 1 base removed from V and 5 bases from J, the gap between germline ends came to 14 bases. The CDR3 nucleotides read TGTGCCAGCAGTTACTTGTCAGGGGATTCGTATGGCTACACCTTC. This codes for CASSYLSGDSYGYTF.

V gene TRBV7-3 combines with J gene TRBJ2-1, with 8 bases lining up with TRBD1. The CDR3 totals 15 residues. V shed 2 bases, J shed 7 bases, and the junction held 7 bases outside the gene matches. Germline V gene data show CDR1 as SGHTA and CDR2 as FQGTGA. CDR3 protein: CASSLRGQGGNEQFF. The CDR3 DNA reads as TGTGCCAGCAGCTTACGCGGACAGGGTGGGAATGAGCAGTTCTTC.